This T cell receptor (beta chain) originates from a study of CD8 T cells in ankylosing spondylitis. Findings and limits, study-wide: Reactive arthritis synovial fluid and blood previously showed some of these motif variants. A TCR beta motif of several highly homologous variants seemed to mark ankylosing spondylitis blood.

The CDR3 runs to 19 residues. V lost 5 bases to trimming and J lost 0 bases; unmatched junction nucleotides: 18. The V gene's germline CDR1 is DFQATT and CDR2 SNEGSKA (reference sequence). Each CDR3 protein gets one entry after TCRdb re-called the 5' RACE reads with MiXCR. Of approximately 250,000 distinct CDR3 sequences listed, about 10% are singletons. The sample holds many counts of this clonotype. Its antigen is unidentified. J is TRBJ2-5 and V is TRBV20-1, with 10 bases identical to TRBD2. The receptor was isolated from a male donor with ankylosing spondylitis or in good health (not recorded which). Sequenced: blood, either unsorted or a sorted T cell fraction (not recorded which). The CDR3 DNA reads TGCAGTGCTGCTATGGGGACTAGCGTGAACCTACAGTACCAAGAGACCCAGTACTTC. Its translation: CSAAMGTSVNLQYQETQYF.